These 10 T cell receptor beta chains were sequenced from one sample in a study of blood T cell repertoires in COVID-19. Sequencing was performed with immunoSEQ multiplex PCR; in TCRdb, only in-frame clones are kept and a portion is missing. The sample carries 200,000 to 250,000 clones, around 90% recorded once. Sequencing was carried out using peripheral blood. These receptor sequences come from a woman aged 70 to 79 with active or convalescent COVID-19.

This rearrangement joins TRBV6-5 to TRBJ2-4, with unresolved D. V was pared by 9 bases and J by 6 bases, with 12 bases between. From germline, CDR1 is MNHEY and CDR2 SVGAGI. The CDR3 covers 12 residues. The chain's CDR3 is CASSQDTNIQYF. Written as DNA, the CDR3 is TGTGCCAGTTCTCAGGATACAAACATTCAGTACTTC.

This chain links TRBV19 with TRBJ2-3, with D unresolved. Looked up from germline, CDR1 is LNHDA and CDR2 is SQIVND (reference sequence). V lost 5 bases, J lost 1 base, and 13 bases lay in between. The CDR3 loop spans 15 amino acids. The CDR3 bases are TGTGCCAGTAGTTCGCTGATCCGCGGCACAGATACGCAGTATTTT. Translation: CASSSLIRGTDTQYF.

The chain has TRBV18 and TRBJ1-3; TRBD1 aligns across 7 bases. The CDR3 extends over 18 amino acids. The V segment lost 4 bases and the J segment 1 base; nucleotides outside the gene matches: 13. Germline V gene sequence: CDR1 KGHSH, CDR2 LQKENI. Written as DNA, the CDR3 is TGTGCCAGCTCACGGATCGTTCAGGGGGACAAGTCTGGAAACACCATATATTTT. This codes for CASSRIVQGDKSGNTIYF.

The chain carries TRBV7-3 and TRBJ1-1, with 8 bases identical to TRBD1. The V gene end was trimmed by 4 bases and the J gene end by 4 bases; junction bases not matched to a gene: 5. This CDR3 contains 14 residues. From germline, CDR1 is SGHTA and CDR2 FQGTGA. DNA for the CDR3: TGTGCCAGCAGCTCAGGGGGCGAGAGCACTGAAGCTTTCTTT. Translating it yields CASSSGGESTEAFF.

J is TRBJ1-1 and V is TRBV19, with D possibly being TRBD1 (6 bases). The CDR3 runs to 13 residues. Trimming left V 4 bases short and J 6 bases short, with 12 bases between. Germline lookup yields CDR1 LNHDA and CDR2 SQIVND (reference sequence). The CDR3 reads CASSTRGFAEAFF. The CDR3 DNA sequence: TGTGCCAGTAGTACAAGGGGGTTTGCTGAAGCTTTCTTT. The full variable domain, completed using reference TRBV19 and TRBJ1-1, is DGGITQSPKYLFRKEGQNVTLSCEQNLNHDAMYWYRQDPGQGLRLIYYSQIVNDFQKGDIAEGYSVSREKKESFPLTVTSAQKNPTAFYLCASSTRGFAEAFFGQGTRLTVV.

The V gene is TRBV11-2, the J gene TRBJ2-7, with D tentatively TRBD2 (5 bases). The V end lost 1 base, the J end lost 6 bases, and 10 bases lay between the germline ends. Germline V gene sequence: CDR1 SGHAT, CDR2 FQNNGV. There are 13 residues in the CDR3. As DNA, the CDR3 is TGTGCCAGCAGCTTAGGAGGCGGGTTCGAGCAGTACTTC. This gives the protein CASSLGGGFEQYF.

The chain recombines TRBV10-3 with TRBJ1-5; 9 positions agree with TRBD1. The V gene's germline CDR1 is ENHRY and CDR2 SYGVKD. The trim removed 6 bases at V and 5 bases at J, leaving 8 bases unmatched. This CDR3 has 15 amino acids. The DNA for the CDR3 is TGTGCCATCAGAGAGGACAGGGGAGGGGATCAGCCCCAGCATTTT. Translating it yields CAIREDRGGDQPQHF.

This chain links TRBV6-5 with TRBJ1-3; perhaps TRBD1 as D (6 bases). CDR1 is MNHEY and CDR2 is SVGAGI in the germline V gene. The CDR3 totals 15 residues. The V gene lost 9 bases and the J gene lost 3 bases, with 18 bases spanning the gap. Written as DNA, the CDR3 is TGTGCCAGTTTAACAGGGTCGGGTTTTGGAAACACCATATATTTT. As protein: CASLTGSGFGNTIYF.

The rearrangement uses TRBV18 and TRBJ2-7, with D possibly TRBD2 on 6 matching bases. V shed 3 bases and J shed 11 bases, with 14 bases lying between them. The germline V gene has CDR1 KGHSH and CDR2 LQKENI. The CDR3 is 12 residues long. The CDR3 loop is CASSPRAEGKYF. The DNA of the CDR3 is TGTGCCAGCTCACCCCGGGCGGAGGGGAAGTACTTC. The variable domain in full, completed from reference TRBV18 and TRBJ2-7, reads NAGVMQNPRHLVRRRGQEARLRCSPMKGHSHVYWYRQLPEEGLKFMVYLQKENIIDESGMPKERFSAEFPKEGPSILRIQQVVRGDSAAYFCASSPRAEGKYFGPGTRLTVT.

A few counts support this clone. The chain combines TRBV7-9 with TRBJ2-1, with a possible D match to TRBD1 (5 bases). In germline, CDR1 is SEHNR, CDR2 FQNEAQ (reference sequence). Trimming removed 1 base at V and 7 bases at J, with 14 bases between. This CDR3 comprises 15 residues. CDR3 DNA sequence: TGTGCCAGCAGCTTAGTTAGAACAGGCGGTAATGAGCAGTTCTTC. Protein: CASSLVRTGGNEQFF. The full variable domain, rest sourced from reference TRBV7-9 and TRBJ2-1, is DTGVSQNPRHKITKRGQNVTFRCDPISEHNRLYWYRQTLGQGPEFLTYFQNEAQLEKSRLLSDRFSAERPKGSFSTLEIQRTEQGDSAMYLCASSLVRTGGNEQFFGPGTRLTVL.